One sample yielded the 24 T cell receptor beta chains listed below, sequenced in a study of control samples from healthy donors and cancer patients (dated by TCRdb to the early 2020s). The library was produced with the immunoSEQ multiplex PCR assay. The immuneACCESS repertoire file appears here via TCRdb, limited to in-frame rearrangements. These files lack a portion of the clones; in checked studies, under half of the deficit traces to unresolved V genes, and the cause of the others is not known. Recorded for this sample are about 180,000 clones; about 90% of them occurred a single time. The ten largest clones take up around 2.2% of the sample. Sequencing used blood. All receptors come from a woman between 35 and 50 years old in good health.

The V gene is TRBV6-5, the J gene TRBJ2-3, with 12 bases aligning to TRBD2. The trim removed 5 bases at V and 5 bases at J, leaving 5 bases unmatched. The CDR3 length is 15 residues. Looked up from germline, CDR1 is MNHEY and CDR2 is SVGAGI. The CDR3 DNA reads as TGTGCCAGCAGTCTAGCGGGGGGGGCCCAAGATACGCAGTATTTT. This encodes CASSLAGGAQDTQYF.

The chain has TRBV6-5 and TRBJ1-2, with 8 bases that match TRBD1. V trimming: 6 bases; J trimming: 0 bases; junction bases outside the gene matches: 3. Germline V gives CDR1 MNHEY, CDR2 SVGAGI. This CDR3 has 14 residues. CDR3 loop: CASSSQGANYGYTF. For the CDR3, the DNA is TGTGCCAGCAGCTCACAGGGGGCTAACTATGGCTACACCTTC.

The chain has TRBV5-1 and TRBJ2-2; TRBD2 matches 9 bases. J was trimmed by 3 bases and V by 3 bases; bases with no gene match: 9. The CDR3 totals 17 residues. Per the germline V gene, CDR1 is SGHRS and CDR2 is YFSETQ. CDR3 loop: CASSSPAGGGYTGELFF. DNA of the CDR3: TGCGCCAGCAGCTCCCCCGCGGGGGGGGGATACACCGGGGAGCTGTTTTTT. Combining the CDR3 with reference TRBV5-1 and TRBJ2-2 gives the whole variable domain KAGVTQTPRYLIKTRGQQVTLSCSPISGHRSVSWYQQTPGQGLQFLFEYFSETQRNKGNFPGRFSGRQFSNSRSEMNVSTLELGDSALYLCASSSPAGGGYTGELFFGEGSRLTVL.

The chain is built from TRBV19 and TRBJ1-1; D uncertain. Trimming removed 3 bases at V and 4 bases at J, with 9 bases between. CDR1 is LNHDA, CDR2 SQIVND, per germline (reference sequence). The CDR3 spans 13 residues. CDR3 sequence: CASSIQVGTEAFF. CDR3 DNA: TGTGCCAGTAGTATTCAAGTTGGCACTGAAGCTTTCTTT.

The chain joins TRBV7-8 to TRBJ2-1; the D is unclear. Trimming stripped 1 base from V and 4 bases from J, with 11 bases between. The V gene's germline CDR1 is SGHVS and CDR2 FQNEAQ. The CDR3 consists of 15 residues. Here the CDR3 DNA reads TGTGCCAGCAGCTTAGTGGTCCCCCCTTACAATGAGCAGTTCTTC. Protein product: CASSLVVPPYNEQFF.

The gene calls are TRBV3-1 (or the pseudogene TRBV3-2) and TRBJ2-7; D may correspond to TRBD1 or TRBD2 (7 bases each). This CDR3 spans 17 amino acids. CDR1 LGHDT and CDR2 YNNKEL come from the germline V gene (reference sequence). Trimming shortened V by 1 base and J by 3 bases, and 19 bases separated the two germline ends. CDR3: CASSQGWQGGIIYEQYF. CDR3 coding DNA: TGTGCCAGCAGCCAAGGATGGCAGGGGGGGATCATCTACGAGCAGTACTTC.

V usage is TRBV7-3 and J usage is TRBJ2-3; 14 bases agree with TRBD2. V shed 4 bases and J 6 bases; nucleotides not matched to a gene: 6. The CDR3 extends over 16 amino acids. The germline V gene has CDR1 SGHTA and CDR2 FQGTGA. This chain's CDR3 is CASSWGLAGAGDTQYF. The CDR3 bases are TGTGCCAGCAGCTGGGGACTAGCGGGGGCCGGGGATACGCAGTATTTT.

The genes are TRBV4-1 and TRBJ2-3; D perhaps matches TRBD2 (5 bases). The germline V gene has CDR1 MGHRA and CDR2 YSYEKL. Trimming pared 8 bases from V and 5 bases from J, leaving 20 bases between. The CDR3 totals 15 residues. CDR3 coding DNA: TGCGCCAGCGCCACGACCCCCGCGGGCCAAGATACGCAGTATTTT. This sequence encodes CASATTPAGQDTQYF.

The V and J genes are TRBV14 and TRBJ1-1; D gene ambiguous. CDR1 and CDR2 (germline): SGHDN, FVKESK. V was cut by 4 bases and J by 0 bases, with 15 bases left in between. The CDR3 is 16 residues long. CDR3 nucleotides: TGTGCCAGCAGCCCCATACCTACAGCCATGAACACTGAAGCTTTCTTT. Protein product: CASSPIPTAMNTEAFF.

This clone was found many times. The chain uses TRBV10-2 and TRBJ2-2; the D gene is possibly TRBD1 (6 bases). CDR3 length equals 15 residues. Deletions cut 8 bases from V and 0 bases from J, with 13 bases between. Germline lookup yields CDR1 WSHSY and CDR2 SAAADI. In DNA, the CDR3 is TGCGCCAGCGCCAGACAGGATCCGAACACCGGGGAGCTGTTTTTT. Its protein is CASARQDPNTGELFF.

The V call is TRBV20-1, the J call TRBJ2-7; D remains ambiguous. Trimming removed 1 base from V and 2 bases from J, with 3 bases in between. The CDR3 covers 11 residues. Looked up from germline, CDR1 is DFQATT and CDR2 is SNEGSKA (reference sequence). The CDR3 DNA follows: TGCAGTGCTAGAGGGACCTACGAGCAGTACTTC. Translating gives CSARGTYEQYF.

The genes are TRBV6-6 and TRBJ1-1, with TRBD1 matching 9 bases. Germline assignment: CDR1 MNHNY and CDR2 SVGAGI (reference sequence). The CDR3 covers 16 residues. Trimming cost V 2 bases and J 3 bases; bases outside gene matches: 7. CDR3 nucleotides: TGTGCCAGCAGTTACAGGGGGACAGGGTGGGACACTGAAGCTTTCTTT. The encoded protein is CASSYRGTGWDTEAFF.

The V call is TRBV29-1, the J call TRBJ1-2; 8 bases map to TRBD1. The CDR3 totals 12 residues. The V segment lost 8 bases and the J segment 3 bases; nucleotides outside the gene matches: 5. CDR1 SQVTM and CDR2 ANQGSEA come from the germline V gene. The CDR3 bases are TGCAGCTCCGAACAGGGGGACTATGGCTACACCTTC. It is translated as CSSEQGDYGYTF.

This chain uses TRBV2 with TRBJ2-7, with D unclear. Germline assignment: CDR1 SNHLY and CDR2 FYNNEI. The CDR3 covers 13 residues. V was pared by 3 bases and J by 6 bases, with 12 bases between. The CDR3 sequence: CASSDEQKSEQYF. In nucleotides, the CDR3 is TGTGCCAGCAGTGATGAACAGAAATCCGAGCAGTACTTC. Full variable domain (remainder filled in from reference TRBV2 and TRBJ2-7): EPEVTQTPSHQVTQMGQEVILRCVPISNHLYFYWYRQILGQKVEFLVSFYNNEISEKSEIFDDQFSVERPDGSNFTLKIRSTKLEDSAMYFCASSDEQKSEQYFGPGTRLTVT.

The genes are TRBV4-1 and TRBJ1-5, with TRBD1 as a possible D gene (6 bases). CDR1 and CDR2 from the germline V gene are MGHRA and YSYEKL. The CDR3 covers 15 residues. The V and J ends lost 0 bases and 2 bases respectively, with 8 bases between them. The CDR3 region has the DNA TGCGCCAGCAGCCAAGAAGCAGGGGGCAATCAGCCCCAGCATTTT. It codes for CASSQEAGGNQPQHF.

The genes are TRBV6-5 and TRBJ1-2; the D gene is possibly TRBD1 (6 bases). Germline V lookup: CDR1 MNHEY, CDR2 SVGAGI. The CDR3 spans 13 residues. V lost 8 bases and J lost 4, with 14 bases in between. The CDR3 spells CASRDWGPYGYTF. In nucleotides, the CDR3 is TGTGCCAGCCGGGACTGGGGGCCCTATGGCTACACCTTC.

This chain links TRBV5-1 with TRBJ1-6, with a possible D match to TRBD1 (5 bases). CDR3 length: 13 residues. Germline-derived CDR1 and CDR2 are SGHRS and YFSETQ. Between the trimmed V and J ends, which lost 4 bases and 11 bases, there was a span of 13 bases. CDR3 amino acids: CASSNGVGAPLHF. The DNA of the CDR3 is TGCGCCAGCAGCAACGGGGTGGGGGCACCCCTCCACTTT.

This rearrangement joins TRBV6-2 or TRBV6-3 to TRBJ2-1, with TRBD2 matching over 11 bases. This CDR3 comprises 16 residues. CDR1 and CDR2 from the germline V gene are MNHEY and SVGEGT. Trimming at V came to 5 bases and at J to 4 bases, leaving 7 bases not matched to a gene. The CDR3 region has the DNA TGTGCCAGCAGTGGGACCGGGACTAGCGGTTACAATGAGCAGTTCTTC. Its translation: CASSGTGTSGYNEQFF.

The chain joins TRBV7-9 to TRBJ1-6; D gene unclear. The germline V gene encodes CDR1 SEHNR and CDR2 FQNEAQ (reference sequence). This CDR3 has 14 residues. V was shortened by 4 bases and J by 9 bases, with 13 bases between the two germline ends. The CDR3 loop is CASSSTGEVSPLHF. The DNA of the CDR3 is TGTGCCAGCAGCTCGACGGGAGAGGTTTCACCCCTCCACTTT.

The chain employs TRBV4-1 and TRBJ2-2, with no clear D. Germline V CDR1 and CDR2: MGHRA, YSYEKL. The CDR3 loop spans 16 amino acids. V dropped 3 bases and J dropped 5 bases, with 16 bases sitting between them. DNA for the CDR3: TGCGCCAGCAGCCATCGCGAGCCTTCTGTGACCGGGGAGCTGTTTTTT. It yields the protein CASSHREPSVTGELFF.

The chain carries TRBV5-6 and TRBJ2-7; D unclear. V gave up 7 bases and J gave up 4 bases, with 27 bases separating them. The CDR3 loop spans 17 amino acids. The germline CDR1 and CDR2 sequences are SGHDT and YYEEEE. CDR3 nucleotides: TGTGCCAGCTTTACATTCCGCTACGGTCGGTCTTCTTACGAGCAGTACTTC. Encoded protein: CASFTFRYGRSSYEQYF.

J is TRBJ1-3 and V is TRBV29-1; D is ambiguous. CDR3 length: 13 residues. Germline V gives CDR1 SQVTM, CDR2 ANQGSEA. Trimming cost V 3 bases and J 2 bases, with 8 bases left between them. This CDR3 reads CSVDLGTGNTIYF. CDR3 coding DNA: TGCAGCGTTGATTTGGGGACTGGAAACACCATATATTTT.

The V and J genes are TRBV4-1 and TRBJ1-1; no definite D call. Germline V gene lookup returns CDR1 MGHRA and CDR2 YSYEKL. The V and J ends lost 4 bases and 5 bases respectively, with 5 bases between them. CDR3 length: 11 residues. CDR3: CASSLDTEAFF. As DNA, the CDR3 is TGCGCCAGCAGCCTTGATACTGAAGCTTTCTTT.

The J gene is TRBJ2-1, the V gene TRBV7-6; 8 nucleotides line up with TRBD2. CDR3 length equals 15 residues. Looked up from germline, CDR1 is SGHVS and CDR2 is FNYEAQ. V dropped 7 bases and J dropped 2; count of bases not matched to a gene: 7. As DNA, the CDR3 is TGTGCCAGCATCAACGGGGGGGACCCCTACAATGAGCAGTTCTTC. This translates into CASINGGDPYNEQFF.